In its sample, the clone carrying this T cell receptor (beta chain) was seen once. The data stem from a study of CD8+ T cells in alopecia areata. Study as a whole: Each day, treated patients took oral tofacitinib twice, at 5 to 10 mg per dose.

The treatment is: oral pan-JAK inhibitor, 5-10 mg twice daily. J gave up 2 bases and V 5 bases, and 12 bases lay outside the gene matches. This CDR3 comprises 17 residues. CDR1 is SEHNR, CDR2 FQNEAQ, per germline (reference sequence). As the sequencing template, cDNA was produced by extracting RNA and reverse transcribing it. Assay used: immunoSEQ multiplex PCR; TCRdb lists only in-frame clones, some missing. Among 100,000 to 120,000 clones listed, around three fifths were seen once. The chain is built from TRBV7-9 and TRBJ2-5; TRBD1 aligns across 9 bases. This receptor was identified in a human donor with alopecia areata. Sample: CD4+ T cells sorted from blood, taken at week 24, from a patient treated with tofacitinib. The CDR3 DNA reads TGTGCCAGCAGCGGCCACCCGGGACAGGGTATTCAAGAGACCCAGTACTTC. This encodes CASSGHPGQGIQETQYF.